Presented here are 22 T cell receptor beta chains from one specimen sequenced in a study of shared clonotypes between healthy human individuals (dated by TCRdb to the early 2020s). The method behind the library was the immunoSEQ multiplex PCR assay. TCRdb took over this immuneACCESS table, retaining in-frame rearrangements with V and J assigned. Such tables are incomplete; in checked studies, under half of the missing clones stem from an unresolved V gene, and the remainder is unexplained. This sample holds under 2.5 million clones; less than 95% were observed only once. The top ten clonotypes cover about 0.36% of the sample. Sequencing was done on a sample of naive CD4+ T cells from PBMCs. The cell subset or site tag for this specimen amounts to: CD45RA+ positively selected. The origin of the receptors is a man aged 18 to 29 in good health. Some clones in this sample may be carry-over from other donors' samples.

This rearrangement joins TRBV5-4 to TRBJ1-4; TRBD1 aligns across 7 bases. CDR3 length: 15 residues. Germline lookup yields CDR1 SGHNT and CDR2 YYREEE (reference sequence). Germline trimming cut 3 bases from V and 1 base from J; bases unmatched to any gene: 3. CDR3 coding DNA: TGTGCCAGCAGCTCAGGGGGGGGAACTAATGAAAAACTGTTTTTT. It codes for CASSSGGGTNEKLFF.

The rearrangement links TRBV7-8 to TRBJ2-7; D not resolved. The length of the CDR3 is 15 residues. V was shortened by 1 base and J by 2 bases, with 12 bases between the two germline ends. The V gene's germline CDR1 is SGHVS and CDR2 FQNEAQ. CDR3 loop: CASSLGSAETYEQYF. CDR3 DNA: TGTGCCAGCAGCTTAGGGAGCGCCGAAACCTACGAGCAGTACTTC.

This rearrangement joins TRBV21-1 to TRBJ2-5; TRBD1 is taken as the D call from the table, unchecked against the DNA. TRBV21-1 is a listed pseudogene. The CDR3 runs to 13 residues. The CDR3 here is CASSRDSQETQYF. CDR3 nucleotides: TGTGCCAGCAGCCGGGACAGCCAAGAGACCCAGTACTTC.

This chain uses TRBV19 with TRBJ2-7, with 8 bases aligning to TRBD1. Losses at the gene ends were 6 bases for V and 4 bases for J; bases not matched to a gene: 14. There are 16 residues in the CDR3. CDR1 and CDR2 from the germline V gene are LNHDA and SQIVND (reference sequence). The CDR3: CASSPLGSGGTYEQYF. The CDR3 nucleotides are TGTGCCAGTAGCCCTCTGGGGTCAGGGGGCACATACGAGCAGTACTTC.

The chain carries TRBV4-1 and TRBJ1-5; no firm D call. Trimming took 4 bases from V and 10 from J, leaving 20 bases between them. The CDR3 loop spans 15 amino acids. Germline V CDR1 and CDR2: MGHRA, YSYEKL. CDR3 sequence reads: CASSRLVGVLGPQHF. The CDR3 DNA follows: TGCGCCAGCAGCCGCCTGGTCGGGGTTCTAGGCCCCCAGCATTTT.

Written as DNA, the CDR3 is TGTGCCAGCCGTCCCCCCGGAGGGGGTAGTCGAAAACTGTTTTTT. Protein: CASRPPGGGSRKLFF. This chain uses TRBV28 with TRBJ1-4; D is possibly TRBD1 (6 bases). CDR1 is MDHEN and CDR2 is SYDVKM in the germline V gene. The length of the CDR3 is 15 residues. V was cut by 8 bases and J by 10 bases, with 23 bases left in between.

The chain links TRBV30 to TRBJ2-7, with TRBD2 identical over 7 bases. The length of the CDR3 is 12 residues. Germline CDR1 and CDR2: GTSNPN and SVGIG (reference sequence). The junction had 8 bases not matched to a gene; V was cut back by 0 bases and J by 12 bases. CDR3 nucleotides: TGTGCCTGGAGTGTAGCTAGCGGAGGACCGTACTTC. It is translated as CAWSVASGGPYF.

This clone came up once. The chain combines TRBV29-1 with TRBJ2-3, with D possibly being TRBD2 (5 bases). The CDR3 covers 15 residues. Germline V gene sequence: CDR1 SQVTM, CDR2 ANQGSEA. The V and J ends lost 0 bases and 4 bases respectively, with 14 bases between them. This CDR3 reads CSVEDDGIGADTQYF. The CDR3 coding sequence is TGCAGCGTTGAAGATGACGGGATCGGTGCAGATACGCAGTATTTT.

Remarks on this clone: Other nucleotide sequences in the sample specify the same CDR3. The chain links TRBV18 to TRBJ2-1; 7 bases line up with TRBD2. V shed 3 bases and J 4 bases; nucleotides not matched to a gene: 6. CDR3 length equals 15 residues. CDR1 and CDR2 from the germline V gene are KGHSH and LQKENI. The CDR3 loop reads CASSPGLAEYNEQFF. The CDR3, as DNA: TGTGCCAGCTCACCCGGGCTAGCGGAGTACAATGAGCAGTTCTTC.

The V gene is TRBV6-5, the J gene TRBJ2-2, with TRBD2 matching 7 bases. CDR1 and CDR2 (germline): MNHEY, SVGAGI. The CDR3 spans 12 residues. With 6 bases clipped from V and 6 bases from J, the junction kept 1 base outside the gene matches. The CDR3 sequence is CASRGGAGELFF. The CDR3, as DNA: TGTGCCAGCAGGGGAGGGGCCGGGGAGCTGTTTTTT.

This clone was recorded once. Here the CDR3 DNA reads TGTGCCAGCAGCCGGGACTACTACGAGCAGTACTTC. It translates to CASSRDYYEQYF. This sequence joins TRBV6-1 and TRBJ2-7; the match to TRBD2 covers 7 bases. Germline lookup yields CDR1 MNHNS and CDR2 SASEGT. The CDR3 is made up of 12 amino acids. Trimming at V came to 6 bases and at J to 3 bases, leaving 2 bases not matched to a gene.

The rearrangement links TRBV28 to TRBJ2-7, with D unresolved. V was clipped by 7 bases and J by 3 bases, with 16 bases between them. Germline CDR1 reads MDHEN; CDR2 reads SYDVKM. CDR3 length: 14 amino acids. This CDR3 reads CASTSPAPFYEQYF. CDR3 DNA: TGTGCCAGCACCAGTCCAGCACCTTTCTACGAGCAGTACTTC.

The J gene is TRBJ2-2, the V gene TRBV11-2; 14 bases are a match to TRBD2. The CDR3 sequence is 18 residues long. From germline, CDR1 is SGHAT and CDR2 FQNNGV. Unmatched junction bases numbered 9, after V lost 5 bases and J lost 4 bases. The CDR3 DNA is TGTGCCAGCAGCCAGAGACTAGCGGGAGGGCCGGGCACCGGGGAGCTGTTTTTT. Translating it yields CASSQRLAGGPGTGELFF. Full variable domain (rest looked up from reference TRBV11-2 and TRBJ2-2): EAGVAQSPRYKIIEKRQSVAFWCNPISGHATLYWYQQILGQGPKLLIQFQNNGVVDDSQLPKDRFSAERLKGVDSTLKIQPAKLEDSAVYLCASSQRLAGGPGTGELFFGEGSRLTVL.

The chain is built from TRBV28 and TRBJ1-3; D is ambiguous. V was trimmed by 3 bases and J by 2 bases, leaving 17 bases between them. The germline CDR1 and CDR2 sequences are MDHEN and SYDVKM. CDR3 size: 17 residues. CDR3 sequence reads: CASSFLGLPSPGNTIYF. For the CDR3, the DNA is TGTGCCAGCAGTTTTCTAGGCCTCCCGAGCCCTGGAAACACCATATATTTT.

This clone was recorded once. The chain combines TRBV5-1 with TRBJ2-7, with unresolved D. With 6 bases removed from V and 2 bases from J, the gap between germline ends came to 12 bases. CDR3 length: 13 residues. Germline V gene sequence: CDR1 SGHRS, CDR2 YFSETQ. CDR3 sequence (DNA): TGCGCCAGCAATGACTTCGTCACCTACGAGCAGTACTTC. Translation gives CASNDFVTYEQYF.

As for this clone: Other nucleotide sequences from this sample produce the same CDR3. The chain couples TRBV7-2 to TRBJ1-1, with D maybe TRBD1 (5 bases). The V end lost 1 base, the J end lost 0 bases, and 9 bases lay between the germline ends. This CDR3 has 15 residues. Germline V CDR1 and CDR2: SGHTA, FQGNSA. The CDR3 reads CASSLGQIMNTEAFF. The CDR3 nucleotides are TGTGCCAGCAGCTTAGGACAGATCATGAACACTGAAGCTTTCTTT. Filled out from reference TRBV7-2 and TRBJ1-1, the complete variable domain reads GAGVSQSPSNKVTEKGKDVELRCDPISGHTALYWYRQSLGQGLEFLIYFQGNSAPDKSGLPSDRFSAERTGGSVSTLTIQRTQQEDSAVYLCASSLGQIMNTEAFFGQGTRLTVV.

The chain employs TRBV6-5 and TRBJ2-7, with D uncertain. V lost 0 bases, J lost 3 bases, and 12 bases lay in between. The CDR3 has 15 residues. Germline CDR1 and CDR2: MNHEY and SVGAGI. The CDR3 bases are TGTGCCAGCAGTTACTCGTCTACTACCGTCTACGAGCAGTACTTC. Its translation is CASSYSSTTVYEQYF.

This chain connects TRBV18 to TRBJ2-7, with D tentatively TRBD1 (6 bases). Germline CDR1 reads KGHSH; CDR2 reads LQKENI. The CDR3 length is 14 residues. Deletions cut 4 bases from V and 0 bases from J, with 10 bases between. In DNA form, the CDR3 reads TGTGCCAGCTCACTCCGGGACAACTCCTACGAGCAGTACTTC. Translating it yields CASSLRDNSYEQYF.

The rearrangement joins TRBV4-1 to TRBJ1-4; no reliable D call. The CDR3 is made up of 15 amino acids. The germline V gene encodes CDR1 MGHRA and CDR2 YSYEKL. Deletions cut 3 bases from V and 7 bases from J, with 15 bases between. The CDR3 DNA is TGCGCCAGCAGCCAGCTAGCATCACCGGGTGAAAAACTGTTTTTT. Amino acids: CASSQLASPGEKLFF.

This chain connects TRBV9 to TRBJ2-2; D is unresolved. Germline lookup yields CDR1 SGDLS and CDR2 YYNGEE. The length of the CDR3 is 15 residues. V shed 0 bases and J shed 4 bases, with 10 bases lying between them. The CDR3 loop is CASSVEDGPTGELFF. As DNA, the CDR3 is TGTGCCAGCAGCGTAGAGGACGGACCCACCGGGGAGCTGTTTTTT.

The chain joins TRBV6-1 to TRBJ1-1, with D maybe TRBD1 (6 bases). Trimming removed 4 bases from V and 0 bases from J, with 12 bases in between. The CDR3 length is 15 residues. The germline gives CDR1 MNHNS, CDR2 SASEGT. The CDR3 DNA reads TGTGCCAGCAGTGGATCGGACAGTTTGAACACTGAAGCTTTCTTT. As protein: CASSGSDSLNTEAFF.

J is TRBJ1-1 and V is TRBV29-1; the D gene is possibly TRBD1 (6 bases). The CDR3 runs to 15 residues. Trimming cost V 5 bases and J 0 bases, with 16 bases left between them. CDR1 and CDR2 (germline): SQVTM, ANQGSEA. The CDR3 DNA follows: TGCAGCGTTACCTTTGACAGGACCATGAACACTGAAGCTTTCTTT. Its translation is CSVTFDRTMNTEAFF.